A selection of T cell receptor beta chains follows, all from one sample in a study of identical twins. MiXCR, applied by TCRdb to the 5' RACE reads, yields one record per CDR3 protein. Of hundreds of thousands of distinct CDR3 sequences listed, 21% are singletons. The same data also went into a second study, on T cells expressing NK-cell markers.

The sample comprised PBMCs. Receptors were obtained from a woman aged 18-30 years in good health. Both conserved end residues are part of each CDR3. D genes are given only for firm matches. Part of the rows lack a size; the others show once, few, many or a class for expanded clones.

v_call: TRBV20-1; d_call: .; clone_size: many; j_call: TRBJ1-2; cdr3_aa: CSARGQINYGYTF; cdr3_nt: TGCAGTGCTAGAGGGCAGATTAACTATGGCTACACCTTC
v_call: TRBV12-3/TRBV12-4; d_call: .; clone_size: .; j_call: TRBJ2-3; cdr3_aa: CASSITDTDTQYF; cdr3_nt: TGTGCCAGCAGCATTACAGACACAGATACGCAGTATTTT
v_call: TRBV12-3/TRBV12-4; d_call: TRBD2; clone_size: .; j_call: TRBJ2-5; cdr3_aa: CASSVAGRPQETQYF; cdr3_nt: TGTGCCAGCAGTGTAGCGGGGCGTCCCCAAGAGACCCAGTACTTC
v_call: TRBV29-1; d_call: .; clone_size: many; j_call: TRBJ2-3; cdr3_aa: CSVGRVRDTQYF; cdr3_nt: TGCAGCGTTGGGCGGGTAAGAGATACGCAGTATTTT
v_call: TRBV7-9; d_call: .; clone_size: .; j_call: TRBJ2-5; cdr3_aa: CASSPTRGRIETQYF; cdr3_nt: TGTGCCAGCAGCCCCACAAGGGGGAGGATTGAGACCCAGTACTTC
v_call: TRBV7-2; d_call: .; clone_size: .; j_call: TRBJ2-1; cdr3_aa: CASSATNEQFF; cdr3_nt: TGTGCCAGCAGCGCGACCAATGAGCAGTTCTTC
v_call: TRBV27; d_call: TRBD2; clone_size: few; j_call: TRBJ2-7; cdr3_aa: CASSPLAGRSYEQYF; cdr3_nt: TGTGCCAGCAGTCCGTTAGCGGGGCGCTCCTACGAGCAGTACTTC
v_call: TRBV5-6; d_call: .; clone_size: few; j_call: TRBJ2-3; cdr3_aa: CASSAPSSFVTQYF; cdr3_nt: TGTGCCAGCAGCGCCCCCTCCAGCTTTGTCACGCAGTATTTT
v_call: TRBV29-1; d_call: .; clone_size: few; j_call: TRBJ2-3; cdr3_aa: CSVAEDHTDTQYF; cdr3_nt: TGCAGCGTTGCCGAGGATCACACAGATACGCAGTATTTT
v_call: TRBV12-5; d_call: TRBD2; clone_size: once; j_call: TRBJ2-2; cdr3_aa: CASALIGGSLTGELFF; cdr3_nt: TGTGCTAGTGCCTTAATAGGCGGGAGCCTCACCGGGGAGCTGTTTTTT
v_call: TRBV20-1; d_call: TRBD1; clone_size: few; j_call: TRBJ1-4; cdr3_aa: CSARDRRQGDEKLFF; cdr3_nt: TGCAGTGCTAGAGATCGACGGCAGGGGGATGAAAAACTGTTTTTT
v_call: TRBV11-1; d_call: .; clone_size: few; j_call: TRBJ2-7; cdr3_aa: CASSFRSVEQYF; cdr3_nt: TGTGCCAGCAGCTTTCGTTCCGTCGAGCAGTACTTC
v_call: TRBV5-1; d_call: TRBD2; clone_size: .; j_call: TRBJ2-7; cdr3_aa: CASSLLAGAGEQYF; cdr3_nt: TGCGCCAGCAGCTTGCTAGCGGGGGCGGGAGAGCAGTACTTC
v_call: TRBV5-6; d_call: TRBD1; clone_size: few; j_call: TRBJ2-6; cdr3_aa: CASSIGQGLSGANVLTF; cdr3_nt: TGTGCCAGCAGCATAGGACAGGGCCTCTCTGGGGCCAACGTCCTGACTTTC
v_call: TRBV20-1; d_call: .; clone_size: few; j_call: TRBJ2-1; cdr3_aa: CSASRRGLQDEQFF; cdr3_nt: TGCAGTGCTAGTCGGCGGGGGCTTCAGGATGAGCAGTTCTTC
v_call: TRBV4-3; d_call: .; clone_size: many; j_call: TRBJ2-1; cdr3_aa: CASSQQGTLLYNEQFF; cdr3_nt: TGCGCCAGCAGCCAACAGGGGACCCTTCTATACAATGAGCAGTTCTTC
v_call: TRBV12-3/TRBV12-4; d_call: .; clone_size: few; j_call: TRBJ2-1; cdr3_aa: CASSSNAGNLYNEQFF; cdr3_nt: TGTGCCAGCAGTTCCAACGCAGGGAATCTATACAATGAGCAGTTCTTC
v_call: TRBV4-1; d_call: .; clone_size: .; j_call: TRBJ2-7; cdr3_aa: CASSQEQGTYEQYF; cdr3_nt: TGCGCCAGCAGCCAAGAGCAGGGGACCTACGAGCAGTACTTC
v_call: TRBV12-3/TRBV12-4; d_call: .; clone_size: .; j_call: TRBJ2-5; cdr3_aa: CASSLVGANQETQYF; cdr3_nt: TGTGCCAGCAGTTTAGTCGGGGCCAACCAAGAGACCCAGTACTTC
v_call: TRBV20-1; d_call: .; clone_size: few; j_call: TRBJ2-5; cdr3_aa: CSARDYGLVRQETQYF; cdr3_nt: TGCAGTGCTAGAGATTACGGGTTAGTGCGGCAAGAGACCCAGTACTTC
v_call: TRBV20-1; d_call: .; clone_size: few; j_call: TRBJ2-5; cdr3_aa: CSARGGRETQYF; cdr3_nt: TGCAGTGCTAGAGGGGGGCGGGAGACCCAGTACTTC
v_call: TRBV12-5; d_call: .; clone_size: .; j_call: TRBJ1-2; cdr3_aa: CASGLARGRSPVGYTF; cdr3_nt: TGTGCTAGTGGTTTGGCCCGGGGCAGAAGCCCCGTCGGCTACACCTTC
v_call: TRBV7-2; d_call: .; clone_size: .; j_call: TRBJ1-5; cdr3_aa: CASSGGGPQHF; cdr3_nt: TGTGCCAGCAGCGGCGGTGGGCCCCAGCATTTT
v_call: TRBV7-8; d_call: .; clone_size: .; j_call: TRBJ2-7; cdr3_aa: CASSIGTVYEQYF; cdr3_nt: TGTGCCAGCAGCATCGGGACTGTCTACGAGCAGTACTTC
v_call: TRBV10-3; d_call: .; clone_size: many; j_call: TRBJ1-5; cdr3_aa: CATRSGEGVEPQHF; cdr3_nt: TGTGCCACCAGGTCAGGGGAGGGCGTGGAGCCCCAGCATTTT
v_call: TRBV20-1; d_call: TRBD2; clone_size: few; j_call: TRBJ2-1; cdr3_aa: CSARDFLAGGNEQFF; cdr3_nt: TGCAGTGCTAGAGATTTCCTAGCGGGGGGCAATGAGCAGTTCTTC
v_call: TRBV12-3/TRBV12-4; d_call: .; clone_size: few; j_call: TRBJ1-2; cdr3_aa: CASSFGGRTGYTF; cdr3_nt: TGTGCCAGCAGTTTTGGGGGAAGGACTGGCTACACCTTC
v_call: TRBV6-5; d_call: TRBD1; clone_size: few; j_call: TRBJ1-2; cdr3_aa: CASSYMGQLYGYTF; cdr3_nt: TGTGCCAGCAGTTATATGGGACAGCTCTATGGCTACACCTTC
v_call: TRBV9; d_call: TRBD2; clone_size: .; j_call: TRBJ2-5; cdr3_aa: CASSPGGGAPETQYF; cdr3_nt: TGTGCCAGCAGCCCCGGCGGGGGGGCCCCAGAGACCCAGTACTTC
v_call: TRBV5-1; d_call: .; clone_size: few; j_call: TRBJ2-1; cdr3_aa: CASSSGSRYEQFF; cdr3_nt: TGCGCCAGCAGTTCAGGGTCCAGGTATGAGCAGTTCTTC
v_call: TRBV24-1; d_call: TRBD1; clone_size: .; j_call: TRBJ2-5; cdr3_aa: CATSDAGTGKAETQYF; cdr3_nt: TGTGCCACCAGTGACGCCGGGACAGGAAAAGCAGAGACCCAGTACTTC